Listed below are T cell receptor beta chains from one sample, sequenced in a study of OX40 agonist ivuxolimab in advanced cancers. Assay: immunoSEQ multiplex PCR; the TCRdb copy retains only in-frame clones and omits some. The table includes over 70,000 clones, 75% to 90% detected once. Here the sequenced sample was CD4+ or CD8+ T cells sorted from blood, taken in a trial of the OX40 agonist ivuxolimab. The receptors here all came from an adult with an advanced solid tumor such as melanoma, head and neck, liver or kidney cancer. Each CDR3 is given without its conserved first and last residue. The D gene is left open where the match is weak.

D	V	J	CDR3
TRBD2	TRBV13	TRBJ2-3	ASSTISQRGQDTQY
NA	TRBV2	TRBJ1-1	ASGKGSMFAEAF
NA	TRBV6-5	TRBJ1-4	ASRRRPNEKLF
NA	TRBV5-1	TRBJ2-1	ASSLVTGVYNEQF
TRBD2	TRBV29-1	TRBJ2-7	SVGAGLAVEQY
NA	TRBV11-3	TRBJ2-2	ASSPGGGQNTGELF
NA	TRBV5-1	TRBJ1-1	ASSSSRTGGNTEAF
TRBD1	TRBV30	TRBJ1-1	AGQRDSQNTEAF
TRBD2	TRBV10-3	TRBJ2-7	AMGGRERTGQY
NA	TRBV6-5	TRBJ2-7	ASSYDSGLEQY
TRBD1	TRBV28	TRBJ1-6	ASTERAGGFAPLH
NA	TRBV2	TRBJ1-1	ASSGDGGTEAF
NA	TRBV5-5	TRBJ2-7	ASSLTGTAAYEQY
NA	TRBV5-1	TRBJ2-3	ASLGTTDTQY
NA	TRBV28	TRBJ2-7	ASSFSRTYEQY
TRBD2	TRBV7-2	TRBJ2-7	ASSPGGWTYEQY
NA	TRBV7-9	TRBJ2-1	ASSPRGLGDKF
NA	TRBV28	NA	ASSLSRAYEQY
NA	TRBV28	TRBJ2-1	ASSLGTYNEQF
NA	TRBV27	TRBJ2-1	ASSVGPGLYEQF
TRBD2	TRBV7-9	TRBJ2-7	ASSLFTSGRYEQY
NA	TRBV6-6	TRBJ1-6	ASSFRSLSYNSPLH
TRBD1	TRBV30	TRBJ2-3	AWSRRQGSGTDTQY
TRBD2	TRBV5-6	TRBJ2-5	ASSLFGSGRETQY
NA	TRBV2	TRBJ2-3	ASAVTDTQY
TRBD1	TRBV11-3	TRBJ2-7	ASSSFGQGRDEQY
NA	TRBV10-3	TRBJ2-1	AISGGPFNEQF
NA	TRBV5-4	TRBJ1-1	ASSKGRGETEAF